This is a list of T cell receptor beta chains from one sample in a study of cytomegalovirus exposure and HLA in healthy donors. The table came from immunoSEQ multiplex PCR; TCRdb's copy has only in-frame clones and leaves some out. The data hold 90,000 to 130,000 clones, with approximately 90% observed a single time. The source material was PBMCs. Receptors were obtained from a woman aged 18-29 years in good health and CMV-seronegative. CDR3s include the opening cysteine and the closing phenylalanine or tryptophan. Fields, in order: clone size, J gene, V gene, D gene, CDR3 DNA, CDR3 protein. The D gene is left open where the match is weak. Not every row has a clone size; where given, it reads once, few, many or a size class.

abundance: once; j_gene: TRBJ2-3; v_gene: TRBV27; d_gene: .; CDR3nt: TGTGCCAGCAGTTTAACGCGTCTAGCGAACACAGATACGCAGTATTTT; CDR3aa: CASSLTRLANTDTQYF
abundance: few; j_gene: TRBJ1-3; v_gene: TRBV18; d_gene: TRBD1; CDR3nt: TGTGCCAGCTCCAGGACAGGGACTGGAAACACCATATATTTT; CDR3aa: CASSRTGTGNTIYF
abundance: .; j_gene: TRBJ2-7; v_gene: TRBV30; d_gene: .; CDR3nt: TGTGCCTGGAGCGGGTTTCGCGGGGGCCAGAGCTACGAGCAGTACTTC; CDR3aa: CAWSGFRGGQSYEQYF
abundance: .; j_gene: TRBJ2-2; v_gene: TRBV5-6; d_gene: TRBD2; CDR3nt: TGTGCCAGCAGCCTAGCGGCGCGAGAATCCGGGGAGCTGTTTTTT; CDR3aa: CASSLAARESGELFF
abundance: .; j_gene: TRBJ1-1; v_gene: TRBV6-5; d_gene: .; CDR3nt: TGTGCCAGCAGTTTAACAGGGAACACTGAAGCTTTCTTT; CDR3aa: CASSLTGNTEAFF
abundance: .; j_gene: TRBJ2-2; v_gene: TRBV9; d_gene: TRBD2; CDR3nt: TGTGCCAGCAGCGATGCTAGCGGGGTTATCACCGGGGAGCTGTTTTTT; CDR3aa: CASSDASGVITGELFF
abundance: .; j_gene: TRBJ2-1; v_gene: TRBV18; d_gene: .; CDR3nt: TGTGCCAGCTCACCACCCAGGCAAAGCTCCTACAATGAGCAGTTCTTC; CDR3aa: CASSPPRQSSYNEQFF
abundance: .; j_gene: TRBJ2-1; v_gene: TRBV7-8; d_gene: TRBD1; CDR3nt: TGTGCCACGGCACTCCGGGACAGGGCCTACAATGAGCAGTTCTTC; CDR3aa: CATALRDRAYNEQFF
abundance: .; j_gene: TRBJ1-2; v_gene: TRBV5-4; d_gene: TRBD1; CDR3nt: TGTGCCAGCAGCTTATACGACAGGGGTGGCTACACCTTC; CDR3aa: CASSLYDRGGYTF
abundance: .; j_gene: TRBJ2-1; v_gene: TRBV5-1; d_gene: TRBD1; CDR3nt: TGCGCCAGCAGCCCGGGGACAGAGTACAATGAGCAGTTCTTC; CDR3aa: CASSPGTEYNEQFF
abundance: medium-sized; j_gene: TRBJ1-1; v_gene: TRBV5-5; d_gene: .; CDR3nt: TGTGCCAGCACTCAGGGCAGTGAAGCTTTCTTT; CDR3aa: CASTQGSEAFF
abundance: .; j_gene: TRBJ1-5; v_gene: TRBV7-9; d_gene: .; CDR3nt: TGTGCCAGCAGCTCCGACAGGAGCAATCAGCCCCAGCATTTT; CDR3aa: CASSSDRSNQPQHF
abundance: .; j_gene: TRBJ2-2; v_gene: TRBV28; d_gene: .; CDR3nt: TGTGCCAGCAGTTTTGGGGCCGCGAACACCGGGGAGCTGTTTTTT; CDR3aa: CASSFGAANTGELFF
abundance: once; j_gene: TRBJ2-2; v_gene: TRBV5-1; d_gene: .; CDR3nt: TGCGCCAGCAGCTTGGACAGGAACACCGGGGAGCTGTTTTTT; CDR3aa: CASSLDRNTGELFF
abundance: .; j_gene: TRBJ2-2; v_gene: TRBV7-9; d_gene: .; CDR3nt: TGTGCCAGCAGTATAAGGGGCACCGGGGAGCTGTTTTTT; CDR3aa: CASSIRGTGELFF
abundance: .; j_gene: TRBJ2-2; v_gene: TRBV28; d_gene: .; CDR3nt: TGTGCCAGCAGTCTCCCTCGTGGGGGAGGCACCGGGGAGCTGTTTTTT; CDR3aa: CASSLPRGGGTGELFF
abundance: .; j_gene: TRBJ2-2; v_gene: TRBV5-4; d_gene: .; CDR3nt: TGTGCCAGCAGCTCGCAGGGTGTCGGGGAGCTGTTTTTT; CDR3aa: CASSSQGVGELFF
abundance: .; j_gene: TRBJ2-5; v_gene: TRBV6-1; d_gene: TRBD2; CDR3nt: TGTGCCAGCAGTGAAGCTAGCGGGGGAGGGACCCAGTACTTC; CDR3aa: CASSEASGGGTQYF
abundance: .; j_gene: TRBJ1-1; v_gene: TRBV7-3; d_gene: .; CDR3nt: TGTGCCAGCAGCTTAATCCCAGGAGGGACTGAAGCTTTCTTT; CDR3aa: CASSLIPGGTEAFF
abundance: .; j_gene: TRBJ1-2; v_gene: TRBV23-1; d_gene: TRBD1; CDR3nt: TGCGCCGCCGAATGGACAGGTCGCTCGGGATATGGCTACACCTTC; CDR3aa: CAAEWTGRSGYGYTF
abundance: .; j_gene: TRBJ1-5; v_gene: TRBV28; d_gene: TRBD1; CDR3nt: TGTGCCAGCAGCTCCAGGGGGCTTGGGGACAATCAGCCCCAGCATTTT; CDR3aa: CASSSRGLGDNQPQHF
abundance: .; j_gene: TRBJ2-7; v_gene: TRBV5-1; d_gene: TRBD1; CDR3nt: TGCGCCAGCAGCACCGGACAGGGGGCTGGAGAGCAGTACTTC; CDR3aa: CASSTGQGAGEQYF
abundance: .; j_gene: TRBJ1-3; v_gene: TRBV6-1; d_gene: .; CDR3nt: TGTGCCAGCAGTCCTCCAGGCGGAAACACCATATATTTT; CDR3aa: CASSPPGGNTIYF
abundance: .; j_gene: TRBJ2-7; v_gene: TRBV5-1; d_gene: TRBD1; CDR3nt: TGCGCCAGCAGCTTGGCCTTAGGACAGGGGGCATACGAGCAGTACTTC; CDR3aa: CASSLALGQGAYEQYF
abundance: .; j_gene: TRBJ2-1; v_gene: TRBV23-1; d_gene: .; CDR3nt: TGCGCCAGCAGTCCCGGGTTTACAGGGACCCACTCCTACAATGAGCAGTTCTTC; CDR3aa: CASSPGFTGTHSYNEQFF
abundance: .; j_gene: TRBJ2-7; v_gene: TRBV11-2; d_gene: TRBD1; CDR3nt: TGTGCCAGCAGCGAGACAGGGATTAGAGTCTACGAGCAGTACTTC; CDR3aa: CASSETGIRVYEQYF